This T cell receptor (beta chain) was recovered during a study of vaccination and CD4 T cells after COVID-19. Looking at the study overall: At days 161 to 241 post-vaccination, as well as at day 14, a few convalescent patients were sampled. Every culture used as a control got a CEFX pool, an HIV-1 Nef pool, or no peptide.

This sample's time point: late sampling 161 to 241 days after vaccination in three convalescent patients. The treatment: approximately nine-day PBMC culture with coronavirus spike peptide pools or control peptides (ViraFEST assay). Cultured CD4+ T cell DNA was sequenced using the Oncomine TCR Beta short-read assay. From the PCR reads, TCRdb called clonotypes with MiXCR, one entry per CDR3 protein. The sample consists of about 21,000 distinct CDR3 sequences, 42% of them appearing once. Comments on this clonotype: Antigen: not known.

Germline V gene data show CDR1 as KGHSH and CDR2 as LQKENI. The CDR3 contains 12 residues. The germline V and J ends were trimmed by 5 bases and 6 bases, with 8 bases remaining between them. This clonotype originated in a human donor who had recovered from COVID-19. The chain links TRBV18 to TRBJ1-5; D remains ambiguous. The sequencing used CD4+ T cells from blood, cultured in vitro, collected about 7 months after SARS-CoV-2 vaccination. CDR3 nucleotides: TGTGCCAGCTCAACCCGGGGTCAGCCCCAGCATTTT. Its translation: CASSTRGQPQHF. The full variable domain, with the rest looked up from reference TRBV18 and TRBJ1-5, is NAGVMQNPRHLVRRRGQEARLRCSPMKGHSHVYWYRQLPEEGLKFMVYLQKENIIDESGMPKERFSAEFPKEGPSILRIQQVVRGDSAAYFCASSTRGQPQHFGDGTRLSIL.